The 10 T cell receptor beta chains listed next were all sequenced from one sample in a study of response to subunit inactivated influenza vaccine. TCRdb re-called the RT-PCR reads with MiXCR, one entry per CDR3 protein. The repertoire holds 500,000 to 600,000 distinct CDR3 sequences, with roughly 13% as singletons. The sequenced sample was PBMCs from blood, obtained 45 days after vaccination. The receptor set was obtained from a man between 50 and 59 years old who received an inactivated influenza vaccine.

In its sample, this clonotype was seen a few times. The chain employs TRBV6-1 and TRBJ2-1; 7 bases are shared with TRBD2. There are 14 residues in the CDR3. Germline CDR1 is MNHNS and CDR2 is SASEGT. V trimming: 9 bases; J trimming: 5 bases; junction bases outside the gene matches: 10. The CDR3 DNA follows: TGTGCCAGTGCGGGGGTAGCGGGTCACAATGAGCAGTTCTTC. This sequence encodes CASAGVAGHNEQFF.

The sample holds many counts of this clonotype. The CDR3 DNA follows: TGTGCCAGCAGCTTATCCATGGGTCAAGAGACCCAGTACTTC. Protein: CASSLSMGQETQYF. This chain links TRBV13 with TRBJ2-5; D remains unclear. Trimming shortened V by 2 bases and J by 2 bases, and 9 bases separated the two germline ends. The CDR3 contains 14 residues. Germline V gene sequence: CDR1 PRHDT, CDR2 FYEKMQ (reference sequence).

A few counts support this clonotype. The V and J genes are TRBV3-1 and TRBJ2-2, with TRBD1 as a possible D gene (5 bases). CDR3 length equals 16 residues. With 1 base removed from V and 1 base from J, the gap between germline ends came to 10 bases. In germline, CDR1 is LGHDT, CDR2 YNNKEL (reference sequence). The CDR3 DNA sequence: TGTGCCAGCAGCCAAGGTATCCAGGGGAACACCGGGGAGCTGTTTTTT. Translated: CASSQGIQGNTGELFF. Full variable domain (remainder filled in from reference TRBV3-1 and TRBJ2-2): DTAVSQTPKYLVTQMGNDKSIKCEQNLGHDTMYWYKQDSKKFLKIMFSYNNKELIINETVPNRFSPKSPDKAHLNLHINSLELGDSAVYFCASSQGIQGNTGELFFGEGSRLTVL.

This clonotype was picked up many times. The CDR3 reads CASSLALENTGELFF. The CDR3 region has the DNA TGTGCCAGCAGCTTGGCCTTAGAGAACACCGGGGAGCTGTTTTTT. This chain uses TRBV5-6 with TRBJ2-2; no reliable D call. CDR1 is SGHDT, CDR2 YYEEEE, per germline. CDR3 size: 15 residues. The V end was cut by 0 bases, the J end by 1 base, with 7 bases between.

This clonotype was recorded at least ten times. The rearrangement uses TRBV10-3 and TRBJ2-7; no clear D. The germline V and J ends were trimmed by 3 bases and 4 bases, with 10 bases remaining between them. Germline V gives CDR1 ENHRY, CDR2 SYGVKD. This CDR3 is built from 13 residues. The CDR3 DNA is TGTGCCATCAGTGAAGCAGGATCGTACGAGCAGTACTTC. It is translated as CAISEAGSYEQYF.

Only a few counts were recorded for this clonotype. Here the CDR3 reads CASSPGQRSTVETQYF. The CDR3 DNA reads TGTGCCAGCAGCCCTGGACAGCGCTCGACCGTTGAGACCCAGTACTTC. The chain is built from TRBV12-3 or TRBV12-4 and TRBJ2-5; D may be TRBD1 (6 bases). The length of the CDR3 is 16 residues. Trimming shortened V by 6 bases and J by 5 bases, and 22 bases separated the two germline ends.

This clonotype was observed at least ten times. The chain recombines TRBV2 with TRBJ1-5; D unclear. V was clipped by 5 bases and J by 6 bases, with 8 bases between them. The CDR3 extends over 12 amino acids. From germline, CDR1 is SNHLY and CDR2 FYNNEI. The CDR3 DNA sequence: TGTGCCAGCAGTCTAGACGGTCAGCCCCAGCATTTT. Its protein product is CASSLDGQPQHF.

This clonotype was seen only a few times. The chain is built from TRBV6-1 and TRBJ2-1, with 7 bases lining up with TRBD1. CDR1 and CDR2 from the germline V gene are MNHNS and SASEGT. This CDR3 has 14 amino acids. V dropped 7 bases and J dropped 0; count of bases not matched to a gene: 3. Here the CDR3 DNA reads TGTGCCAGCAAGGGGGCTAGCTCCTACAATGAGCAGTTCTTC. Amino acids: CASKGASSYNEQFF.

This clonotype turned up a few times. The rearrangement uses TRBV5-5 and TRBJ1-1; D is perhaps TRBD1 (6 bases). CDR1 is SGHKS, CDR2 YYEKEE, per germline (reference sequence). The CDR3 spans 14 residues. The V and J ends lost 1 base and 2 bases respectively, with 9 bases between them. CDR3 sequence (DNA): TGTGCCAGCAGCTTGACAGGGTTTAACACTGAAGCTTTCTTT. It codes for CASSLTGFNTEAFF.

This clonotype was recorded a few times. The V call is TRBV29-1, the J call TRBJ2-1; TRBD1 agrees at 11 bases. Germline V gene data show CDR1 as SQVTM and CDR2 as ANQGSEA. V was clipped by 5 bases and J by 2 bases; unmatched bases: 5. There are 15 residues in the CDR3. CDR3 coding DNA: TGCAGCGTTTTTGGGACAGGGGGAACCTACAATGAGCAGTTCTTC. Translated, it gives CSVFGTGGTYNEQFF.